This T cell receptor (beta chain) was captured in a study of regulatory T cells in long-lasting Graves disease. The CDR3 totals 15 residues. V was clipped by 6 bases and J by 0 bases, with 13 bases between them. Arm-PCR of CDR3 regions and iRepertoire HTBI primers were the basis on which TCR beta libraries were built. TCRdb reanalysed the multiplex PCR reads using MiXCR and keeps one entry per CDR3 protein. The table lists approximately 440,000 distinct CDR3 sequences, around 15% of them singletons. Time point indicated: newly diagnosed GD, antithyroid drugs for less than 3 months. Extracted RNA from PBMCs served as the source of the TCR library. This clonotype has ten or more counts. This sample was shared with a second study, whose subject was T cells in Graves' hyperthyroidism and ophthalmopathy.

The chain recombines TRBV12-3 or TRBV12-4 with TRBJ2-3, with D perhaps TRBD1 (6 bases). The clonotype originates from a man aged 35 to 55 with Graves disease. Sequences were derived from peripheral blood mononuclear cells (PBMCs), sampled at new diagnosis, from a patient treated with antithyroid drugs. DNA for the CDR3: TGTGCCAGCAGCTGGACAGACCCTAGCACAGATACGCAGTATTTT. It translates to CASSWTDPSTDTQYF.